This T cell receptor beta chain was identified during a study of CD8+CD57+ T cells in acquired aplastic anemia. Genomic DNA templated the TCR beta VDJ and CDR3 profiling. TCRdb re-derived calls from the reads in MiXCR, one entry per CDR3 protein. The table lists 150,000 to 200,000 distinct CDR3 sequences, 40% to 55% of them singletons. CDR3 size: 15 residues. CDR1 and CDR2 from the germline V gene are SGHDN and FVKESK. V lost 6 bases, J lost 3 bases, and 9 bases stayed unmatched. Sequenced input: sorted CD4+, CD8+, or CD8+CD57+ T cells (not recorded which) from PBMCs. This chain connects TRBV14 to TRBJ1-2; 8 bases are a match to TRBD1. This receptor was identified in a human donor in good health. The CDR3 nucleotides are TGTGCCAGCAGGCGAACAGGGGGTTTGGACTATGGCTACACCTTC. Translating it yields CASRRTGGLDYGYTF.